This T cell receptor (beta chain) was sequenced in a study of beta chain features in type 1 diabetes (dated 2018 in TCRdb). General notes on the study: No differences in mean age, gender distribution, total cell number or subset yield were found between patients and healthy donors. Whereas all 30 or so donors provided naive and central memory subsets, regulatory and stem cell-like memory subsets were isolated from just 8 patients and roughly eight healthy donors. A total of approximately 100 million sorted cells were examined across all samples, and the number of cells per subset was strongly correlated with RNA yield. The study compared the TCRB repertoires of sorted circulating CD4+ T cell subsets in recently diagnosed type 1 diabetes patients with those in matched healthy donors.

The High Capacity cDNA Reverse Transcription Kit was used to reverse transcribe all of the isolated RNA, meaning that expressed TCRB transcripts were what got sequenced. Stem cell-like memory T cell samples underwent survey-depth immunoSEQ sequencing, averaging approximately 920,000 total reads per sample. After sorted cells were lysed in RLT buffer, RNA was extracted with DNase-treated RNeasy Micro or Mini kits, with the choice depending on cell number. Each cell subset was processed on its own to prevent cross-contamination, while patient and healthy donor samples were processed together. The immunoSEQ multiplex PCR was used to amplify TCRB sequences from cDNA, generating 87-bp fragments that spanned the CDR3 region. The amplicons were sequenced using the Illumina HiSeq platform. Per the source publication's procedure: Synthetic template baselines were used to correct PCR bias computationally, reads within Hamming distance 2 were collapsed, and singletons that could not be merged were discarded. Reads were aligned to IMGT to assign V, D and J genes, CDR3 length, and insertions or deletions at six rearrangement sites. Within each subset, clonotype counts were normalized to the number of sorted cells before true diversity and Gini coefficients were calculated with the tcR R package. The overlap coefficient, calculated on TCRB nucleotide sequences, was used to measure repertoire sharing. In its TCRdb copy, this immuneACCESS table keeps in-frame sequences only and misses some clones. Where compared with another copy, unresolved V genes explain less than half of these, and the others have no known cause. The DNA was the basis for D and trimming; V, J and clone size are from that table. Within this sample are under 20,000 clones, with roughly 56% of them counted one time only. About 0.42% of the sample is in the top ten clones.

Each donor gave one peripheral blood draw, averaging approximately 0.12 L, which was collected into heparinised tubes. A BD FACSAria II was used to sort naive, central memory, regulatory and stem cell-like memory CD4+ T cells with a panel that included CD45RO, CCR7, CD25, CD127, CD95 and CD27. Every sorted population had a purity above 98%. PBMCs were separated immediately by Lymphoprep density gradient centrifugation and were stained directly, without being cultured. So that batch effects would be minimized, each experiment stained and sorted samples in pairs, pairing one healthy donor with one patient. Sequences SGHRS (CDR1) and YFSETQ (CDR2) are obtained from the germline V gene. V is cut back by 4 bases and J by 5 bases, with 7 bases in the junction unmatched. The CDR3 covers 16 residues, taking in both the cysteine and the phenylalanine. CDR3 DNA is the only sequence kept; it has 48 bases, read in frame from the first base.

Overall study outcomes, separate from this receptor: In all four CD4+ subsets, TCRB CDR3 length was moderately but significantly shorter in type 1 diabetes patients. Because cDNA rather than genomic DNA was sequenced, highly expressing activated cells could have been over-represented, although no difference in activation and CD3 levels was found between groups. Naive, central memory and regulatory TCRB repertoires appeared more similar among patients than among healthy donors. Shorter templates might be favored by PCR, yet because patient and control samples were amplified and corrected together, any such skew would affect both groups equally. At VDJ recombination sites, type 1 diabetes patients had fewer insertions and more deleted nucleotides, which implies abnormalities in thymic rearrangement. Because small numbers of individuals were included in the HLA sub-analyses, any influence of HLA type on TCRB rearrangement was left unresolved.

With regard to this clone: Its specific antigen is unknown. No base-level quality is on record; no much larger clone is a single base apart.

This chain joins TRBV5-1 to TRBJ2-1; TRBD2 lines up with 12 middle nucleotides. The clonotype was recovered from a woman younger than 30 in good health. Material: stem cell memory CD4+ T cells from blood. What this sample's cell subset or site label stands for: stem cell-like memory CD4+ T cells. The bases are TGCGCCAGCAGCGTCTCTAGCGGGGGGGCCAACAATGAGCAGTTCTTC. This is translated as CASSVSSGGANNEQFF.